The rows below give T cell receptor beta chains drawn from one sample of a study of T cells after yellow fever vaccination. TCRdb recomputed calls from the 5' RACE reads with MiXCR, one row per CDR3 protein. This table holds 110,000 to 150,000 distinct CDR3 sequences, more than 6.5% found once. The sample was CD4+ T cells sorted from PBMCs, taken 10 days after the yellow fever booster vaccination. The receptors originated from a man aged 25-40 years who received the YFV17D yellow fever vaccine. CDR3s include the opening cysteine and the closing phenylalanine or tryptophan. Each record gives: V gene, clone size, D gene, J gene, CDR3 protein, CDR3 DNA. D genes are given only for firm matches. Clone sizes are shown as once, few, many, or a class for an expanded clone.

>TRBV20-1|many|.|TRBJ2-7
CRAGSGKHEQYF
TGCAGAGCAGGGTCAGGGAAACACGAGCAGTACTTC
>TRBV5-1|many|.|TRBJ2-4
CASSHQMRENIQYF
TGCGCCAGCAGCCACCAAATGAGGGAAAACATTCAGTACTTC
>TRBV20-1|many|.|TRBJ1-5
CSVGGVGNQPQHF
TGCAGTGTGGGGGGCGTCGGCAATCAGCCCCAGCATTTT
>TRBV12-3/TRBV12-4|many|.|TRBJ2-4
CASSPTGEGNIQYF
TGTGCCAGCAGTCCGACAGGGGAGGGGAACATTCAGTACTTC
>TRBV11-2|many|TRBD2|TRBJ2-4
CASSYRGRSSGVLAKNIQYF
TGTGCCAGCAGCTATAGGGGGAGGAGTAGCGGGGTACTAGCCAAAAACATTCAGTACTTC
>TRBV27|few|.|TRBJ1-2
CASVGLYGYTF
TGTGCCAGTGTCGGACTCTATGGCTACACCTTC
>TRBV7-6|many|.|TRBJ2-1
CASSSLGSHEQFF
TGTGCCAGCAGCTCCCTCGGGAGCCATGAGCAGTTCTTC
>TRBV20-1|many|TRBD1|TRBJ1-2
CSARDRRGGFGYTF
TGCAGTGCTAGAGATCGGAGAGGGGGCTTTGGCTACACCTTC
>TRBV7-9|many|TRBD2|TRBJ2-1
CASIPLAGIYNEQFF
TGTGCCAGCATCCCCCTAGCGGGAATTTACAATGAGCAGTTCTTC
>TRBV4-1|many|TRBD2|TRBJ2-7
CASSQAPGGPFEQYF
TGCGCCAGCAGCCAAGCCCCGGGAGGGCCTTTCGAGCAGTACTTC
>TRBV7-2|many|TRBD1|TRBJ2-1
CASSSQTGMGEQFF
TGTGCCAGCAGCTCCCAGACAGGGATGGGTGAGCAGTTCTTC
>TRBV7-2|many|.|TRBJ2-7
CASSSRRGSYEQYF
TGTGCCAGCAGCTCCCGGAGGGGGTCGTACGAGCAGTACTTC
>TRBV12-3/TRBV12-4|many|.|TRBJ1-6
CASSFGGDNSPLHF
TGTGCCAGCAGTTTTGGGGGGGATAATTCACCCCTCCACTTT
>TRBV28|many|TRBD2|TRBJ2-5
CASSLFGLAGLQETQYF
TGTGCCAGCAGTTTATTTGGGCTAGCGGGCCTCCAAGAGACCCAGTACTTC
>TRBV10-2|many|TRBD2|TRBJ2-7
CASSGLAGRPREQYF
TGCGCCAGCAGCGGACTAGCGGGGCGACCGCGGGAGCAGTACTTC
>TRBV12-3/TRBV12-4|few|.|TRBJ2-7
CASIHREGGYEQYF
TGTGCCAGCATCCACAGGGAAGGGGGGTACGAGCAGTACTTC